Sequencing of this TCR beta chain was carried out in a study of T-cell memory formation after mild COVID-19. Study results and caveats: Clones contracting day 15 to 85 were balanced CD4/CD8; later expanders leaned CD4+.

TCRdb reanalysed the 5' RACE reads using MiXCR and keeps one entry per CDR3 protein. The sample holds about 180,000 distinct CDR3 sequences, around 15% seen once. In its sample, this clonotype was seen many times. What it binds is not known. The CDR3 is 12 residues long. The ends lost 7 bases at V and 13 bases at J; junction bases unmatched: 10. The source of this sequence is an adult woman who had mild COVID-19 (a few samples of this study predate the infection). Cell type and time point are not known. The gene calls are TRBV12-3 or TRBV12-4 and TRBJ2-4; 7 nucleotides agree with TRBD2. Sequencing used PBMCs or a T cell subset sorted from them (not recorded which). CDR3 sequence: CASTGAGARQYF. As DNA, the CDR3 is TGTGCCAGCACCGGGGCGGGAGCCCGGCAGTACTTC.